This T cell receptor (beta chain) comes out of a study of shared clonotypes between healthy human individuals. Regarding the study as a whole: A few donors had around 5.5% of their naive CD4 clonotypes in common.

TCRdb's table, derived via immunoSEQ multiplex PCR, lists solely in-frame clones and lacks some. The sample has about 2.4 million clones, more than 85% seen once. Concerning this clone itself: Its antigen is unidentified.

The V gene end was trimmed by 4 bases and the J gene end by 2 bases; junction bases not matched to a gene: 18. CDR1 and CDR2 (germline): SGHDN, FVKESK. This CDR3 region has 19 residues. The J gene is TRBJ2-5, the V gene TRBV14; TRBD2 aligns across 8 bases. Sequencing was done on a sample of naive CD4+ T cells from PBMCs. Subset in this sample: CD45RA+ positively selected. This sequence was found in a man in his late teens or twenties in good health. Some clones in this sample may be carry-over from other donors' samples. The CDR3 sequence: CASSLVVQREPTLQETQYF. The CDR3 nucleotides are TGTGCCAGCAGCCTCGTGGTCCAGCGGGAGCCCACGCTACAAGAGACCCAGTACTTC.